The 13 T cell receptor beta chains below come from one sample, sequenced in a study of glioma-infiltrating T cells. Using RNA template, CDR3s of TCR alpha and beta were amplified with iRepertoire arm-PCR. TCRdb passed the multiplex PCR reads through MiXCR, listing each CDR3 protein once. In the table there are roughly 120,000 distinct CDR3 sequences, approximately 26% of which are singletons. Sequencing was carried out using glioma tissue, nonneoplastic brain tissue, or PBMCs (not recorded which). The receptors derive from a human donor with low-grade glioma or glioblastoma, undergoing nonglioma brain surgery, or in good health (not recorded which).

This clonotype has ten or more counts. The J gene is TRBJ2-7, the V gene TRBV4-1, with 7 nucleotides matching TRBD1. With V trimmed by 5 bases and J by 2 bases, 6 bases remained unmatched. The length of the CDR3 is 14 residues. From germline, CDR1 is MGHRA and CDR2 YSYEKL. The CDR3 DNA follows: TGCGCCAGCAGCTCAGGACAGGCTGCCTACGAGCAGTACTTC. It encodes CASSSGQAAYEQYF.

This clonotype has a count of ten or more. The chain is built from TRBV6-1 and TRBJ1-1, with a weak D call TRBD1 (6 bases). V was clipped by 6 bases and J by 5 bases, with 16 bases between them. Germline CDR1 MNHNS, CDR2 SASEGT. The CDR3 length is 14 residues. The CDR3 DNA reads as TGTGCCAGCAGCAAATTTCAGGGGATGACTGAAGCTTTCTTT. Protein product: CASSKFQGMTEAFF.

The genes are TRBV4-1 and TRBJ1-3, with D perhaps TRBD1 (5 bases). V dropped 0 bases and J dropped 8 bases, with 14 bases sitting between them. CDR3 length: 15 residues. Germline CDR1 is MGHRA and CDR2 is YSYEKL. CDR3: CASSQDRQKLDTIYF. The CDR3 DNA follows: TGCGCCAGCAGCCAAGATCGACAGAAGTTGGACACCATATATTTT.

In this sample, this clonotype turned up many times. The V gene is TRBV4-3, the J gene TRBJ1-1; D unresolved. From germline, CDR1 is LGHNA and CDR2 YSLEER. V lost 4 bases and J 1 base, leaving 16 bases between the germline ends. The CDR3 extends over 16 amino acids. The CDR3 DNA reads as TGCGCCAGCAGCCGAGGAGAATGGACGGCGAACACTGAAGCTTTCTTT. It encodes CASSRGEWTANTEAFF.

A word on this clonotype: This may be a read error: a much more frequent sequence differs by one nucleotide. CDR3 region: CASSPQGQAGTEASF. The CDR3 bases are TGTGCCAGCAGCCCTCAAGGACAGGCGGGCACTGAAGCTTCCTTT. The chain links TRBV7-9 to TRBJ1-1, with 7 bases aligning to TRBD1. The CDR3 covers 15 residues. Germline V gene lookup returns CDR1 SEHNR and CDR2 FQNEAQ (reference sequence).

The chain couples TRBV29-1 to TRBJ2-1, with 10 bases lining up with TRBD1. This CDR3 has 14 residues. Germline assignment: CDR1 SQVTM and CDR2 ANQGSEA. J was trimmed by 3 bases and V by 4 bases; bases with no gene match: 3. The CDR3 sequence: CSVGGTGVYNEQFF. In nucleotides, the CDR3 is TGCAGCGTTGGGGGGACAGGGGTCTACAATGAGCAGTTCTTC.

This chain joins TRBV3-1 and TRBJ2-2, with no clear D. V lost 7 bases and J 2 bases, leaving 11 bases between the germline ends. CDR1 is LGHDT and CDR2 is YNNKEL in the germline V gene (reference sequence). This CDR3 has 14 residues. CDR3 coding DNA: TGTGCCAGCAACCCCATCTTCAACACCGGGGAGCTGTTTTTT. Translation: CASNPIFNTGELFF.

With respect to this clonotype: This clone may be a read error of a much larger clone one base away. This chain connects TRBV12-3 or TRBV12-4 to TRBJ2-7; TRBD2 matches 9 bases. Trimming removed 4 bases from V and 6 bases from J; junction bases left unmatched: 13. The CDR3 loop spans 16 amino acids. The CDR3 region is CASSSTFSGSACEQYF. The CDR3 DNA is TGTGCCAGCAGTTCAACCTTTAGCGGGAGTGCCTGCGAGCAGTACTTC.

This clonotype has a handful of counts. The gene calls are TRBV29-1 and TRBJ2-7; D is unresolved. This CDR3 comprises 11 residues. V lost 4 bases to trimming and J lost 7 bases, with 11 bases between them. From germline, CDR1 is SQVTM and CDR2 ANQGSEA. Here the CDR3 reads CSVGMAREQYF. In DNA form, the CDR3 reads TGCAGCGTTGGCATGGCTAGAGAGCAGTACTTC.

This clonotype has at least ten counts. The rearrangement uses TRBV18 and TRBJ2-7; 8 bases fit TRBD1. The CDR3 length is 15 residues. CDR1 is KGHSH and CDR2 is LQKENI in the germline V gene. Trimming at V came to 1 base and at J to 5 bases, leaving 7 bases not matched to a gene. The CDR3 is CASSPRTDRGDEQYF. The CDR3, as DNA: TGTGCCAGCTCACCACGGACCGACAGGGGCGACGAGCAGTACTTC.

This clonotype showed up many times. DNA of the CDR3: TGTGCCAGCAGCACTGCAGGTTGGATGGATGAGCAGTTCTTC. It encodes CASSTAGWMDEQFF. The chain combines TRBV14 with TRBJ2-1; no definite D call. The CDR3 is 14 amino acids. Germline V gene sequence: CDR1 SGHDN, CDR2 FVKESK. V was shortened by 5 bases and J by 8 bases, with 16 bases between the two germline ends. Using reference TRBV14 and TRBJ2-1 for the parts outside the CDR3, the full variable domain is EAGVTQFPSHSVIEKGQTVTLRCDPISGHDNLYWYRRVMGKEIKFLLHFVKESKQDESGMPNNRFLAERTGGTYSTLKVQPAELEDSGVYFCASSTAGWMDEQFFGPGTRLTVL.

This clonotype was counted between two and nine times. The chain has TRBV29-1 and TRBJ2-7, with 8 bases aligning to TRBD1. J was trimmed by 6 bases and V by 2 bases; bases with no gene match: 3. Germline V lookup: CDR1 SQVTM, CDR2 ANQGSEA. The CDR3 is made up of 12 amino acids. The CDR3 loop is CSVEQGAREQYF. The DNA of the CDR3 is TGCAGCGTTGAACAGGGGGCGCGCGAGCAGTACTTC.

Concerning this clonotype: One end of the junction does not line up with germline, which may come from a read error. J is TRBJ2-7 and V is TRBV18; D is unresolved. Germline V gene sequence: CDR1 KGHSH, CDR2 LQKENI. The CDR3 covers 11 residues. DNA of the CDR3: TGTGCCAGCTCTCCCTCCTACGAGCATTACTTC. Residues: CASSPSYEHYF. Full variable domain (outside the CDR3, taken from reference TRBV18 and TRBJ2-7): NAGVMQNPRHLVRRRGQEARLRCSPMKGHSHVYWYRQLPEEGLKFMVYLQKENIIDESGMPKERFSAEFPKEGPSILRIQQVVRGDSAAYFCASSPSYEHYFGPGTRLTVT.